This T cell receptor beta chain comes out of a study of OX40 agonist ivuxolimab in advanced cancers. Looked up from germline, CDR1 is SGHKS and CDR2 is YYEKEE (reference sequence). This CDR3 is 15 amino acids long. Trimming pared 6 bases from V and 0 bases from J, leaving 16 bases between. Assay used: immunoSEQ multiplex PCR; TCRdb lists only in-frame clones, some missing. The table records 98,000 or so clones, roughly 87% of them present only once. The chain joins TRBV5-5 to TRBJ2-7; D may correspond to TRBD1 or TRBD2 (5 bases each). The sample here was CD4+ or CD8+ T cells sorted from blood, taken in a trial of the OX40 agonist ivuxolimab. The receptor was derived from an adult with an advanced solid tumor such as melanoma, head and neck, liver or kidney cancer. DNA for the CDR3: TGTGCCAGCAATCCCCGGGGCCCCATCTCCTACGAGCAGTACTTC. Residues: CASNPRGPISYEQYF.